Following are 16 T cell receptor beta chains from one sample sequenced in a study of T cells in localized non-small cell lung cancer. Measured with immunoSEQ multiplex PCR; TCRdb has only the in-frame clones, and not every one. The data contain tens of thousands of clones, around 93% of them singletons. Sample: peripheral blood mononuclear cells, taken before any cancer treatment. Every receptor here comes from a female donor over 55 with stage II lung adenocarcinoma.

The V and J genes are TRBV11-2 and TRBJ1-2, with D possibly TRBD1 on 6 matching bases. Germline-derived CDR1 and CDR2 are SGHAT and FQNNGV. The V end was cut by 5 bases, the J end by 8 bases, with 15 bases between. The CDR3 spans 13 residues. In nucleotides, the CDR3 is TGTGCCAGCAGCCTAGGGGGGGGAATGGGCTACACCTTC. It specifies CASSLGGGMGYTF.

V is TRBV6-6 and J is TRBJ2-3, with D perhaps TRBD2 (5 bases). CDR1 is MNHNY and CDR2 is SVGAGI in the germline V gene (reference sequence). V was clipped by 7 bases and J by 6 bases, with 17 bases between them. This CDR3 spans 14 amino acids. Here the CDR3 DNA reads TGTGCCAGCATCCGAGGGTCCGGAGGCGATACGCAGTATTTT. Translating it yields CASIRGSGGDTQYF.

The chain links TRBV19 to TRBJ1-1; D uncertain. The germline V and J ends were trimmed by 7 bases and 0 bases, with 9 bases remaining between them. The CDR3 sequence is 13 residues long. The germline CDR1 and CDR2 sequences are LNHDA and SQIVND (reference sequence). CDR3 amino acids: CASNLRVNTEAFF. The CDR3 DNA follows: TGTGCCAGTAATCTAAGGGTGAACACTGAAGCTTTCTTT.

This clone was detected only a few times. V and J are TRBV4-3 and TRBJ1-4; D unresolved. The CDR3 runs 15 residues. The V end was cut by 4 bases, the J end by 8 bases, with 17 bases between. Per germline, CDR1 LGHNA and CDR2 YSLEER. The CDR3, as DNA: TGCGCCAGCAGCCCTCAGCGCGGTCCTGGAGAAAAACTGTTTTTT. As protein: CASSPQRGPGEKLFF.

The rearrangement links TRBV15 to TRBJ2-7, with TRBD1 as a possible D gene (5 bases). The germline CDR1 and CDR2 sequences are LNHNV and YYDKDF (reference sequence). Trimming cost V 0 bases and J 1 base, with 13 bases left between them. The CDR3 is 16 residues long. CDR3 in DNA: TGTGCCACCAGCAGAGATTACCAGGGCCTTTCCTACGAGCAGTACTTC. It is translated as CATSRDYQGLSYEQYF.

CDR3 sequence reads: CASSPLPGQGSSNEQFF. As DNA, the CDR3 is TGTGCCAGCAGCCCCCTGCCCGGACAGGGAAGTAGCAATGAGCAGTTCTTC. The chain employs TRBV7-6 and TRBJ2-1, with 8 bases identical to TRBD1. V gave up 5 bases and J gave up 6 bases; unmatched junction bases: 15. The CDR3 is 17 residues long. The V gene's germline CDR1 is SGHVS and CDR2 FNYEAQ.

The genes are TRBV15 and TRBJ2-7; weak D call: TRBD1 (6 bases). Germline loops: CDR1 LNHNV, CDR2 YYDKDF (reference sequence). The CDR3 has 14 residues. V dropped 10 bases and J dropped 2 bases, with 18 bases sitting between them. The chain's CDR3 is CAKPGWDKTYEQYF. In nucleotides, the CDR3 is TGTGCCAAGCCAGGTTGGGACAAAACCTACGAGCAGTACTTC. The full variable domain, in which reference TRBV15 and TRBJ2-7 provide the parts outside the CDR3, is DAMVIQNPRYQVTQFGKPVTLSCSQTLNHNVMYWYQQKSSQAPKLLFHYYDKDFNNEADTPDNFQSRRPNTSFCFLDIRSPGLGDTAMYLCAKPGWDKTYEQYFGPGTRLTVT.

This clone was counted once. The rearrangement uses TRBV25-1 and TRBJ2-5; D possibly matches TRBD1 or TRBD2 (5 bases each). Germline V gives CDR1 MGHDK, CDR2 SYGVNS. This CDR3 has 13 residues. The V end was cut by 7 bases, the J end by 2 bases, with 11 bases between. CDR3 nucleotides: TGTGCCAGCACGAGGGGAAGGCAAGAGACCCAGTACTTC. Protein: CASTRGRQETQYF. Together with reference TRBV25-1 and TRBJ2-5, the CDR3 gives the full variable domain: EADIYQTPRYLVIGTGKKITLECSQTMGHDKMYWYQQDPGMELHLIHYSYGVNSTEKGDLSSESTVSRIRTEHFPLTLESARPSHTSQYLCASTRGRQETQYFGPGTRLLVL.

The chain couples TRBV10-3 to TRBJ2-3; 11 nucleotides agree with TRBD1. The CDR3 extends over 15 amino acids. J was trimmed by 4 bases and V by 0 bases; bases with no gene match: 0. Germline values: CDR1 ENHRY, CDR2 SYGVKD. This chain's CDR3 is CAISESGQGADTQYF. In DNA form, the CDR3 reads TGTGCCATCAGTGAGTCGGGACAGGGGGCAGATACGCAGTATTTT.

The chain links TRBV6-6 to TRBJ1-1; TRBD1 might be the D (6 bases). Trimming left V 5 bases short and J 0 bases short, with 10 bases between. This CDR3 has 14 amino acids. The germline gives CDR1 MNHNY, CDR2 SVGAGI (reference sequence). CDR3 in amino acids: CASSRQDLNTEAFF. The CDR3 DNA follows: TGTGCCAGCAGTCGACAGGACTTGAACACTGAAGCTTTCTTT.

CDR3 in amino acids: CASRESGGGPQHF. CDR3 in DNA: TGTGCCAGCAGAGAAAGCGGTGGTGGGCCCCAGCATTTT. The genes are TRBV27 and TRBJ1-5, with no clear D. This CDR3 has 13 residues. The V gene's germline CDR1 is MNHEY and CDR2 SMNVEV (reference sequence). Trimming left V 6 bases short and J 9 bases short, with 15 bases between.

This clone was observed a single time. In DNA form, the CDR3 reads TGTGCCAGCACCCCCGGGGGCGCAGATCAGCCCCAGCATTTT. It codes for CASTPGGADQPQHF. This rearrangement joins TRBV7-2 to TRBJ1-5; D is perhaps TRBD1 (6 bases). CDR1 is SGHTA, CDR2 FQGNSA, per germline. The CDR3 is made up of 14 amino acids. Trimming removed 7 bases from V and 5 bases from J, with 15 bases in between. The entire variable domain, with the rest obtained from reference TRBV7-2 and TRBJ1-5, is as follows: GAGVSQSPSNKVTEKGKDVELRCDPISGHTALYWYRQSLGQGLEFLIYFQGNSAPDKSGLPSDRFSAERTGGSVSTLTIQRTQQEDSAVYLCASTPGGADQPQHFGDGTRLSIL.

This clone was detected once. This chain links TRBV5-6 with TRBJ2-7; unclear D gene. Deletions cut 0 bases from V and 2 bases from J, with 9 bases between. Germline V gene sequence: CDR1 SGHDT, CDR2 YYEEEE. The CDR3 is 14 residues long. The CDR3 DNA sequence: TGTGCCAGCAGCTTGGGCCAGGTGACCTACGAGCAGTACTTC. It yields the protein CASSLGQVTYEQYF.

The genes are TRBV5-1 and TRBJ2-1, with TRBD2 identical over 11 bases. CDR3 length: 16 residues. Per the germline V gene, CDR1 is SGHRS and CDR2 is YFSETQ. After removal of 4 bases from V and 3 bases from J, the junction contained 6 bases not matched to a gene. The CDR3 is CASSLKTSGIYNEQFF. CDR3 sequence (DNA): TGCGCCAGCAGCCTCAAGACTAGCGGGATCTACAATGAGCAGTTCTTC.

The rearrangement links TRBV19 to TRBJ2-7; no clear D gene. Germline CDR1 is LNHDA and CDR2 is SQIVND (reference sequence). Trimming took 3 bases from V and 2 from J, leaving 5 bases between them. This CDR3 spans 12 amino acids. CDR3 nucleotide sequence: TGTGCCAGTAGTATGTTCCCCTACGAGCAGTACTTC. This translates into CASSMFPYEQYF.

This chain links TRBV11-3 with TRBJ2-3; 7 nucleotides match TRBD2. CDR3 length: 15 amino acids. Germline V lookup: CDR1 SGHNT, CDR2 YENEEA. The trim removed 5 bases at V and 2 bases at J, leaving 7 bases unmatched. The CDR3 DNA follows: TGTGCCAGCAGCCCGGGGGGTGGGCCCACAGATACGCAGTATTTT. It specifies CASSPGGGPTDTQYF.